This T cell receptor (beta chain) originates from a study of blood T cell repertoires in COVID-19. The method was immunoSEQ multiplex PCR; TCRdb's version includes in-frame clones alone and lacks a portion of them. The table includes under 200,000 clones, roughly nine tenths detected once. Per germline, CDR1 SGHRS and CDR2 YFSETQ. This CDR3 has 16 amino acids. Trimming took 0 bases from V and 3 from J, leaving 15 bases between them. The chain recombines TRBV5-1 with TRBJ1-2; D is uncertain. The sequence came from a woman in her 70s with acute or convalescent COVID-19. Input material: peripheral blood. Here the CDR3 DNA reads TGCGCCAGCAGCTTGGGGTTTGAGGGTACCGACTATGGCTACACCTTC. It yields the protein CASSLGFEGTDYGYTF.